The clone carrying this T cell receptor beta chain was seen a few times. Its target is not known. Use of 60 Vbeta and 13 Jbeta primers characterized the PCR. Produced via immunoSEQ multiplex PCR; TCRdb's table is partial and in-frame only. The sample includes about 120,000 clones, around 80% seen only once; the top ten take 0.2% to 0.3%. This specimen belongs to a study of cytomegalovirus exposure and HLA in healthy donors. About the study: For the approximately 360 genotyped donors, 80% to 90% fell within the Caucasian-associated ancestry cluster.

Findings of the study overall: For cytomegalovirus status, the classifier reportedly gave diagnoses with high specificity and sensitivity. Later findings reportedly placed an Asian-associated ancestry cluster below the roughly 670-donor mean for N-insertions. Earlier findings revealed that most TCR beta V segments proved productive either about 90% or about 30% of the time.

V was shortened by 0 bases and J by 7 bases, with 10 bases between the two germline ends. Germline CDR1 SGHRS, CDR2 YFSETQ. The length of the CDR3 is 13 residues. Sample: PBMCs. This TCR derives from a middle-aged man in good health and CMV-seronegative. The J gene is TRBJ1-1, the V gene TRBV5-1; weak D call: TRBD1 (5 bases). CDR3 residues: CASSLAGAYEAFF. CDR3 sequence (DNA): TGCGCCAGCAGCTTGGCTGGGGCCTATGAAGCTTTCTTT.